These 26 T cell receptor beta chains originate from one sample sequenced in a study of cytomegalovirus exposure and HLA in healthy donors. PCR involved 60 Vbeta and 13 Jbeta primers. This table comes from immunoSEQ multiplex PCR, and its TCRdb copy is limited to in-frame clones, with some not included. The table records 110,000 to 150,000 clones, around 74% of them present only once. Sequencing input: PBMCs. The source is a man younger than 35 in good health and CMV-seropositive.

The chain employs TRBV5-5 and TRBJ1-5; 7 bases fit TRBD1. J lost 3 bases, V lost 4 bases, and 4 bases had no gene match. This CDR3 contains 14 residues. The germline gives CDR1 SGHKS, CDR2 YYEKEE (reference sequence). CDR3 loop: CASSPDRVNQPQHF. CDR3 DNA: TGTGCCAGCAGCCCCGACAGGGTCAATCAGCCCCAGCATTTT.

The V call is TRBV5-1, the J call TRBJ2-2; D gene unclear. V lost 2 bases and J 11 bases, leaving 7 bases between the germline ends. Germline CDR1 and CDR2: SGHRS and YFSETQ. This CDR3 is 11 amino acids long. CDR3: CASSFVSELFF. The CDR3 DNA sequence: TGCGCCAGCAGCTTCGTGTCTGAGCTGTTTTTT.

CDR3 sequence: CASSSPRGGRSYEQYF. The DNA of the CDR3 is TGTGCCAGCAGTTCCCCCCGGGGGGGCCGCTCCTACGAGCAGTACTTC. The rearrangement joins TRBV28 to TRBJ2-7; TRBD2 matches at 8 bases. Germline V lookup: CDR1 MDHEN, CDR2 SYDVKM. Trimming took 4 bases from V and 0 from J; bases not matched to a gene: 8. The CDR3 is 16 amino acids.

V and J are TRBV19 and TRBJ2-1; tentatively, D is TRBD2 (6 bases). The CDR3 runs 16 residues. Germline V gene lookup returns CDR1 LNHDA and CDR2 SQIVND (reference sequence). Between the trimmed V and J ends, which lost 3 bases and 4 bases, there was a span of 16 bases. The CDR3 sequence: CASSMGRDFQYNEQFF. The CDR3 nucleotides are TGTGCCAGTAGTATGGGCCGGGACTTCCAGTACAATGAGCAGTTCTTC. The full variable domain, rest sourced from reference TRBV19 and TRBJ2-1, is DGGITQSPKYLFRKEGQNVTLSCEQNLNHDAMYWYRQDPGQGLRLIYYSQIVNDFQKGDIAEGYSVSREKKESFPLTVTSAQKNPTAFYLCASSMGRDFQYNEQFFGPGTRLTVL.

The chain combines TRBV10-3 with TRBJ2-3; TRBD2 might be the D (5 bases). The CDR3 extends over 17 amino acids. Deletions cut 2 bases from V and 0 bases from J, with 15 bases between. From germline, CDR1 is ENHRY and CDR2 SYGVKD. Here the CDR3 reads CAISEGLAAGSTDTQYF. Written as DNA, the CDR3 is TGTGCCATCAGTGAGGGGCTAGCAGCTGGTAGCACAGATACGCAGTATTTT.

This rearrangement joins TRBV9 to TRBJ2-1, with a weak D call TRBD1 (6 bases). Trimming pared 0 bases from V and 4 bases from J, leaving 8 bases between. This CDR3 region has 14 residues. CDR1 SGDLS and CDR2 YYNGEE come from the germline V gene. CDR3 sequence reads: CASSVAGQYNEQFF. Written as DNA, the CDR3 is TGTGCCAGCAGCGTAGCAGGACAGTACAATGAGCAGTTCTTC.

This CDR3 is CASSQGTGLNQPQHF. CDR3 nucleotide sequence: TGTGCCAGCAGCCAGGGGACAGGCCTTAATCAGCCCCAGCATTTT. The chain joins TRBV4-2 to TRBJ1-5; 8 bases agree with TRBD1. CDR1 and CDR2 from the germline V gene are LGHNA and YNFKEQ. The CDR3 extends over 15 amino acids. Unmatched junction bases numbered 5, after V lost 3 bases and J lost 4 bases.

This clone was recorded only once. The DNA for the CDR3 is TGTGCCAGCAGCCAGCAGGGGGGAAGGTTGGATACGCAGTATTTT. Translated, it gives CASSQQGGRLDTQYF. The V gene is TRBV7-9, the J gene TRBJ2-3; TRBD1 might be the D (7 bases). The CDR3 has 15 residues. V lost 5 bases to trimming and J lost 6 bases, with 18 bases between them. Germline V gene data show CDR1 as SEHNR and CDR2 as FQNEAQ (reference sequence).

J is TRBJ1-5 and V is TRBV27; no reliable D call. The CDR3 sequence is 14 residues long. The V gene's germline CDR1 is MNHEY and CDR2 SMNVEV (reference sequence). The germline V and J ends were trimmed by 2 bases and 4 bases, with 9 bases remaining between them. The CDR3 loop reads CASSLNRANQPQHF. CDR3 DNA sequence: TGTGCCAGCAGTTTAAATAGAGCAAATCAGCCCCAGCATTTT.

This chain joins TRBV4-2 and TRBJ1-5, with unresolved D. This CDR3 region has 15 residues. CDR1 and CDR2 (germline): LGHNA, YNFKEQ. Trimming left V 0 bases short and J 0 bases short, with 6 bases between. The CDR3 sequence: CASSQERYSNQPQHF. The CDR3, as DNA: TGTGCCAGCAGCCAAGAGAGATATAGCAATCAGCCCCAGCATTTT.

The V call is TRBV15, the J call TRBJ1-1; TRBD1 is a possible D gene (5 bases). Germline V CDR1 and CDR2: LNHNV, YYDKDF (reference sequence). Trimming took 0 bases from V and 5 from J, leaving 13 bases between them. The CDR3 totals 15 residues. Here the CDR3 DNA reads TGTGCCACCAGCAGAGACCCAGGGTTATCGACTGAAGCTTTCTTT. Amino acids: CATSRDPGLSTEAFF.

The V and J genes are TRBV28 and TRBJ2-2; 8 nucleotides agree with TRBD2. CDR3 size: 14 residues. Trimming at V came to 5 bases and at J to 6 bases, leaving 5 bases not matched to a gene. Germline CDR1 is MDHEN and CDR2 is SYDVKM. The chain's CDR3 is CASSLGLAAGELFF. The CDR3 bases are TGTGCCAGCAGTCTTGGACTAGCCGCCGGGGAGCTGTTTTTT. The variable domain in full, completed from reference TRBV28 and TRBJ2-2, reads DVKVTQSSRYLVKRTGEKVFLECVQDMDHENMFWYRQDPGLGLRLIYFSYDVKMKEKGDIPEGYSVSREKKERFSLILESASTNQTSMYLCASSLGLAAGELFFGEGSRLTVL.

This clone has only a few counts. This chain connects TRBV1 to TRBJ2-7; the table's TRBD2 call for D was not verified on the DNA. TRBV1 is a listed pseudogene. There are 16 residues in the CDR3. The CDR3 here is CTSSHVVWREYYEQYF. The CDR3 coding sequence is TGCACCAGCAGCCATGTCGTCTGGCGGGAATACTACGAGCAGTACTTC.

This chain connects TRBV28 to TRBJ2-2, with 10 bases identical to TRBD1. J gave up 6 bases and V 6 bases, and 10 bases lay outside the gene matches. This CDR3 is 16 amino acids long. Per germline, CDR1 MDHEN and CDR2 SYDVKM. Here the CDR3 DNA reads TGTGCCAGCAGAATCGGGACAGGGGTCTTAGCCGGGGAGCTGTTTTTT. Translating gives CASRIGTGVLAGELFF.

The chain employs TRBV19 and TRBJ2-7, with D maybe TRBD1 (6 bases). The CDR3 length is 14 residues. V shed 5 bases and J shed 2 bases, with 13 bases lying between them. The germline CDR1 and CDR2 sequences are LNHDA and SQIVND (reference sequence). CDR3 protein: CASSPGQLAYEQYF. For the CDR3, the DNA is TGTGCCAGTAGTCCCGGACAGTTGGCCTACGAGCAGTACTTC.

This clone was counted only a few times. CDR3 DNA: TGCAGCGTCCACCTCAGACAGGGTGGGAACACTGAAGCTTTCTTT. This sequence encodes CSVHLRQGGNTEAFF. V usage is TRBV29-1 and J usage is TRBJ1-1, with 7 bases identical to TRBD1. The CDR3 spans 15 residues. Germline CDR1 is SQVTM and CDR2 is ANQGSEA. V dropped 6 bases and J dropped 1; count of bases not matched to a gene: 11.

A single count supports this clone. V and J are TRBV28 and TRBJ2-7; 12 positions match TRBD1. J gave up 9 bases and V 7 bases, and 7 bases lay outside the gene matches. This CDR3 has 13 residues. CDR1 is MDHEN and CDR2 is SYDVKM in the germline V gene. The CDR3 DNA follows: TGTGCCAGCATCGGGACAGGGGGCCTCGGGCAGTACTTC. The encoded protein is CASIGTGGLGQYF.

Here the CDR3 reads CASSQDPLRGRDTQYF. Written as DNA, the CDR3 is TGCGCCAGCAGCCAAGATCCCCTTAGAGGAAGAGATACGCAGTATTTT. This rearrangement joins TRBV4-1 to TRBJ2-3; no reliable D call. The V end was cut by 0 bases, the J end by 5 bases, with 15 bases between. The CDR3 covers 16 residues. Germline lookup yields CDR1 MGHRA and CDR2 YSYEKL.

The V gene is TRBV7-8, the J gene TRBJ2-6; 9 bases align to TRBD1. Germline V lookup: CDR1 SGHVS, CDR2 FQNEAQ. CDR3 length equals 16 residues. With V trimmed by 5 bases and J by 2 bases, 4 bases remained unmatched. The CDR3 spells CASSLTGGTGANVLTF. CDR3 coding DNA: TGTGCCAGCAGCCTGACAGGGGGAACTGGGGCCAACGTCCTGACTTTC.

This clone has just a few counts. The chain couples TRBV27 to TRBJ1-5; TRBD1 might be the D (6 bases). CDR1 is MNHEY, CDR2 SMNVEV, per germline (reference sequence). Between the trimmed V and J ends, which lost 4 bases and 2 bases, there was a span of 12 bases. The CDR3 runs to 15 residues. DNA of the CDR3: TGTGCCAGCAGTTCTACAGGGATGGGCAATCAGCCCCAGCATTTT. Translation: CASSSTGMGNQPQHF.

The chain is built from TRBV7-2 and TRBJ2-7; 11 positions match TRBD2. The CDR3 covers 14 residues. The V and J ends lost 5 bases and 2 bases, in that order; junction bases with no gene match: 2. CDR1 is SGHTA, CDR2 FQGNSA, per germline. The CDR3 loop reads CASSPGLAAYEQYF. As DNA, the CDR3 is TGTGCCAGCAGCCCGGGACTAGCGGCCTACGAGCAGTACTTC. Based on the CDR3 plus reference TRBV7-2 and TRBJ2-7, the full variable domain is GAGVSQSPSNKVTEKGKDVELRCDPISGHTALYWYRQSLGQGLEFLIYFQGNSAPDKSGLPSDRFSAERTGGSVSTLTIQRTQQEDSAVYLCASSPGLAAYEQYFGPGTRLTVT.

This rearrangement joins TRBV5-6 to TRBJ2-2, with 10 bases that match TRBD1. CDR1 and CDR2 from the germline V gene are SGHDT and YYEEEE. V gave up 3 bases and J gave up 7 bases; unmatched junction bases: 12. The length of the CDR3 is 17 residues. The CDR3 sequence: CASSWDGTGVFVGELFF. CDR3 DNA: TGTGCCAGCAGCTGGGACGGGACAGGGGTATTTGTCGGGGAGCTGTTTTTT. The full variable domain, in which reference TRBV5-6 and TRBJ2-2 provide the parts outside the CDR3, is DAGVTQSPTHLIKTRGQQVTLRCSPKSGHDTVSWYQQALGQGPQFIFQYYEEEERQRGNFPDRFSGHQFPNYSSELNVNALLLGDSALYLCASSWDGTGVFVGELFFGEGSRLTVL.

This chain links TRBV27 with TRBJ2-7; 7 bases align to TRBD1. CDR3 length equals 15 residues. Germline V gene lookup returns CDR1 MNHEY and CDR2 SMNVEV (reference sequence). V dropped 4 bases and J dropped 3; count of bases not matched to a gene: 9. CDR3 amino acids: CASSSRDSQFYEQYF. In nucleotides, the CDR3 is TGTGCCAGCAGTTCCCGGGACAGCCAATTCTACGAGCAGTACTTC.

The chain recombines TRBV6-5 with TRBJ1-5; 7 bases map to TRBD1. Germline-derived CDR1 and CDR2 are MNHEY and SVGAGI. The V gene end was trimmed by 6 bases and the J gene end by 4 bases; junction bases not matched to a gene: 9. The CDR3 contains 15 residues. The CDR3 nucleotides are TGTGCCAGCAGGGAAAACAGGGGTGGGAATCAGCCCCAGCATTTT. Translating gives CASRENRGGNQPQHF.

J is TRBJ2-3 and V is TRBV5-4; TRBD2 aligns across 13 bases. Germline trimming cut 3 bases from V and 4 bases from J; bases unmatched to any gene: 5. CDR3 length: 16 residues. Germline V gives CDR1 SGHNT, CDR2 YYREEE (reference sequence). The DNA for the CDR3 is TGTGCCAGCAGCTCCGGGACTAGCGGGAAATCAGATACGCAGTATTTT. It is translated as CASSSGTSGKSDTQYF.

This chain's CDR3 is CASSSTPRQGNQPQHF. The CDR3 DNA reads as TGTGCCAGCAGTTCAACACCTCGACAGGGCAATCAGCCCCAGCATTTT. J is TRBJ1-5 and V is TRBV27; D perhaps matches TRBD1 (6 bases). V was clipped by 4 bases and J by 2 bases, with 15 bases between them. The CDR3 runs 16 residues. CDR1 and CDR2 from the germline V gene are MNHEY and SMNVEV (reference sequence).